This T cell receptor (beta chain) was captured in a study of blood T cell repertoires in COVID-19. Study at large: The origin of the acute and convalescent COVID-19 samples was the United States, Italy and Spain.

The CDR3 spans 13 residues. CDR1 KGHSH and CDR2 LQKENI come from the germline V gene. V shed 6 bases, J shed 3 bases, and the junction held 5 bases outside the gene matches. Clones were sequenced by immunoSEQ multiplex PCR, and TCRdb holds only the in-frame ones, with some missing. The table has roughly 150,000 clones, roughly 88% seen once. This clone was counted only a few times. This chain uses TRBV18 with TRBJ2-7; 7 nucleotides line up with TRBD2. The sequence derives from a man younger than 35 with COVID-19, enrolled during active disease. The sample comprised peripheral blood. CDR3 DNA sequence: TGTGCCAGCTCCCGGGGACTACTCTACGAGCAGTACTTC. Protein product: CASSRGLLYEQYF. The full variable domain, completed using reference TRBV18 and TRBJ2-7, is NAGVMQNPRHLVRRRGQEARLRCSPMKGHSHVYWYRQLPEEGLKFMVYLQKENIIDESGMPKERFSAEFPKEGPSILRIQQVVRGDSAAYFCASSRGLLYEQYFGPGTRLTVT.